The text below deals with one TCR beta chain. Its antigen is still unknown. V lost 8 bases, J lost 2 bases, and 13 bases lay in between. The germline gives CDR1 MNHNS, CDR2 SASEGT. The CDR3 consists of 13 residues. The donors were part of the validation cohort, which consisted of more than 90 subjects and was separate from the first cohort of about 650 subjects. The sample is drawn from a study of cytomegalovirus exposure and HLA in healthy donors. Findings and limits, study-wide: Across donors, most TCRs were seen rarely, yet some public ones were widespread. It was reportedly the case that the classifier diagnosed cytomegalovirus status with high specificity and sensitivity.

Sequencing used immunoSEQ multiplex PCR; TCRdb keeps in-frame clones, though not all of them. The table lists 200,000 or so clones, 84% of them singletons, with about 7% in the top ten. This TCR was sampled from a man aged 18 to 35 in good health and CMV-seropositive. The sample comprised PBMCs. The chain employs TRBV6-1 and TRBJ2-7; maybe TRBD2 (5 bases). CDR3 sequence reads: CASRRSRTYEQYF. The CDR3, as DNA: TGTGCCAGCCGGAGGTCTAGGACCTACGAGCAGTACTTC.